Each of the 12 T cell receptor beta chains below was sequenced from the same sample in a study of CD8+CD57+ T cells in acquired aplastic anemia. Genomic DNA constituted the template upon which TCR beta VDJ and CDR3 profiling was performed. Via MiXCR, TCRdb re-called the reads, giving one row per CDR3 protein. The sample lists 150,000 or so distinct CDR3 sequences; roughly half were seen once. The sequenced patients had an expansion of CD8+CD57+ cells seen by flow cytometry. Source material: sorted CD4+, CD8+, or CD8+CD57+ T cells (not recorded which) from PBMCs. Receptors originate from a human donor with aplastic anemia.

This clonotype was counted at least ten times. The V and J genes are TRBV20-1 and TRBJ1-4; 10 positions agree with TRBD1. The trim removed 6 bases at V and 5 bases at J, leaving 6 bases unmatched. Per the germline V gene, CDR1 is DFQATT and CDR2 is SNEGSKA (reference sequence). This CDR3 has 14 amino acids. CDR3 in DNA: TGCAGTGCCCAGACGGACAGGGGGAATGAAAAACTGTTTTTT. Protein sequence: CSAQTDRGNEKLFF.

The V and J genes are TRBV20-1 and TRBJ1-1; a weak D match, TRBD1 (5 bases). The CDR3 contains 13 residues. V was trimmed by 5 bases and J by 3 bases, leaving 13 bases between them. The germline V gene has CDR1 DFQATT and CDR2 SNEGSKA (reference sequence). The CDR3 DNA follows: TGCAGTGCTCCGGGGGGGGTGGACACTGAAGCTTTCTTT. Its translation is CSAPGGVDTEAFF.

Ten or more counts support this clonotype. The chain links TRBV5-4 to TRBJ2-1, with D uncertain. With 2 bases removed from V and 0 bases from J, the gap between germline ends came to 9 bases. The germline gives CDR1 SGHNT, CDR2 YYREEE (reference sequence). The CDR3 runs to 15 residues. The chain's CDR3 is CASSLPEFSYNEQFF. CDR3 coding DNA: TGTGCCAGCAGCTTACCGGAGTTCTCCTACAATGAGCAGTTCTTC.

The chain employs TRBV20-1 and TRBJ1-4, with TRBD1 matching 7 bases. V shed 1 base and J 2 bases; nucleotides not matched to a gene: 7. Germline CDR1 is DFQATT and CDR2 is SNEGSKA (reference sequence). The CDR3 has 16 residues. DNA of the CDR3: TGCAGTGCTAGAGTTTTCCAGGGGGTCACTAATGAAAAACTGTTTTTT. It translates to CSARVFQGVTNEKLFF.

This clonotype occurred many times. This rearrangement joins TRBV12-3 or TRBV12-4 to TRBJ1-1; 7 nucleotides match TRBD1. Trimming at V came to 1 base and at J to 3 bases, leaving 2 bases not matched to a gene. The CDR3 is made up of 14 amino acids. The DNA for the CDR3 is TGTGCCAGCAGTTTAGGACAGGGTGACACTGAAGCTTTCTTT. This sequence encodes CASSLGQGDTEAFF.

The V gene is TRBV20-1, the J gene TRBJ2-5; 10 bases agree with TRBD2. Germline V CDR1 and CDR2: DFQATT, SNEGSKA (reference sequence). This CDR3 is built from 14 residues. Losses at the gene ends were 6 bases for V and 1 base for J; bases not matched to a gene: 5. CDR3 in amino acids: CSAHWTSGQETQYF. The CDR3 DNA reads TGCAGTGCCCATTGGACTAGCGGCCAAGAGACCCAGTACTTC.

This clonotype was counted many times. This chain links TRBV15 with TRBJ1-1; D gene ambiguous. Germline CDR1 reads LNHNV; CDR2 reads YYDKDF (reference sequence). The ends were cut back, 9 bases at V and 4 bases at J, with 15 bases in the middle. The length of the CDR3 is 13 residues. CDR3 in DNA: TGTGCCACTGGGGTCCTCCCGGGCACTGAAGCTTTCTTT. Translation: CATGVLPGTEAFF.

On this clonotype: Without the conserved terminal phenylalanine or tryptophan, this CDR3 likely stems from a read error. As DNA, the CDR3 is TGTGCCAGCAGCACGGACTACAAGCAGTACCTC. Its translation: CASSTDYKQYL. The gene calls are TRBV7-9 and TRBJ2-7; a possible D gene is TRBD2 (6 bases). The CDR3 has 11 amino acids. Germline V gene lookup returns CDR1 SEHNR and CDR2 FQNEAQ (reference sequence).

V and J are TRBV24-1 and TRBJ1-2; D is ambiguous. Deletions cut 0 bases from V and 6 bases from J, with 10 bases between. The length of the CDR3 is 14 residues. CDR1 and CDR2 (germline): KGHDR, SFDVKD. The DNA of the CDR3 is TGTGCCACCAGTGATTTGGCGGGGTACGATGGCTACACCTTC. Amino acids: CATSDLAGYDGYTF.

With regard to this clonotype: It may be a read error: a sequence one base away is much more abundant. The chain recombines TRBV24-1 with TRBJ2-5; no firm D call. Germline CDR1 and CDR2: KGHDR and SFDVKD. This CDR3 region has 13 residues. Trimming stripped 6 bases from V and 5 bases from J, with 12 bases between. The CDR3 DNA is TGTGCCACCAGTTTATTCCCGGTTGAGACCCAGTACTTC. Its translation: CATSLFPVETQYF.

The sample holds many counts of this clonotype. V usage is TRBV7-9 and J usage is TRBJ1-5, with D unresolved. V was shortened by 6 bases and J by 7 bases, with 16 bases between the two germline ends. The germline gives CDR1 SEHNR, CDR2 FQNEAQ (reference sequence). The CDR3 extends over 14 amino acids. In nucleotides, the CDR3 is TGTGCCAGCAGTTCGACGGAAGGGTACCAGCCCCAGCATTTT. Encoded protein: CASSSTEGYQPQHF.

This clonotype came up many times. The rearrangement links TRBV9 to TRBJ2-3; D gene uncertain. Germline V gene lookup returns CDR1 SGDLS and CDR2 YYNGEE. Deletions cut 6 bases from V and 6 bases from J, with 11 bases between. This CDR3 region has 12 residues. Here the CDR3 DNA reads TGTGCCAGCACGAAGTACGACGATACGCAGTATTTT. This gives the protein CASTKYDDTQYF.